This T cell receptor (beta chain) was recorded in a study of T-cell reconstitution after alpha-beta-depleted transplantation in children. The authors prepared the TCRbeta library with unique molecular identifiers. TCRdb fed the PCR reads into MiXCR, producing one record per CDR3 protein. Among about 190,000 distinct CDR3 sequences listed, about 6.4% were seen once. V was clipped by 0 bases and J by 6 bases, with 15 bases between them. The CDR3 spans 16 residues. Per germline, CDR1 MNHEY and CDR2 SVGAGI. This clonotype showed up many times. This material consisted of PBMCs from the stem cell graft donor, taken from the stem cell graft. V gene TRBV6-5 combines with J gene TRBJ2-1, with D unresolved. The receptor was derived from a human donor who donated a stem cell graft to a child with Wiskott-Aldrich syndrome. The CDR3 sequence is CASSYSRSSLRNEQFF. The CDR3 DNA sequence: TGTGCCAGCAGTTACTCGAGGAGTAGCCTACGCAATGAGCAGTTCTTC.